The present entry profiles one T cell receptor beta chain with its context. Its cognate antigen is unknown. These data are taken from a study of cytomegalovirus exposure and HLA in healthy donors. V gave up 5 bases and J gave up 3 bases, with 17 bases separating them. Germline CDR1 and CDR2: MNHEY and SMNVEV (reference sequence). This CDR3 is built from 15 residues. This PCR relied on a set of 60 Vbeta primers and 13 Jbeta primers. The assay was immunoSEQ multiplex PCR, and TCRdb's table has in-frame clones only and misses some. The repertoire consists of approximately 150,000 clones, with around 75% occurring once and the leading ten covering approximately 2.4%. Study-wide findings and caveats: Relative to equally common others, HLA-associated TCR beta chains showed greater clonal expansion in a later analysis.

The receptor's source is a male donor in good health and CMV-seronegative. The chain is built from TRBV27 and TRBJ2-7, with D possibly being TRBD1 (6 bases). The sample was PBMCs. CDR3: CASSNTGHELYEQYF. CDR3 bases: TGTGCCAGCAGTAACACGGGACACGAACTCTACGAGCAGTACTTC.